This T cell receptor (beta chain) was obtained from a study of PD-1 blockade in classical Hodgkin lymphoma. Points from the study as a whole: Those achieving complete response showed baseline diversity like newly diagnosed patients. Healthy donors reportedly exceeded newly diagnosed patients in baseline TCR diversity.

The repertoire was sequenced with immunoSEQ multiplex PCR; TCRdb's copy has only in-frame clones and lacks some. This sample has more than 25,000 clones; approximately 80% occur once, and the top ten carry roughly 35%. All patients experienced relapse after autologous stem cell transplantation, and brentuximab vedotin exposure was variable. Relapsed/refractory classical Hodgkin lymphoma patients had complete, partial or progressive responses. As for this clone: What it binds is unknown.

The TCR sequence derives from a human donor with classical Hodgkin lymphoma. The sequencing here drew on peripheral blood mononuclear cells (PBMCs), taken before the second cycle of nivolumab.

The CDR3 bases are TGCGCCAGCAGCTTGGGGCAGACATATGAAAAACTGTTTTTT. This gives the protein CASSLGQTYEKLFF. The gene calls are TRBV5-1 and TRBJ1-4; D call uncertain. Per germline, CDR1 SGHRS and CDR2 YFSETQ. V was shortened by 0 bases and J by 6 bases, with 9 bases between the two germline ends. This CDR3 contains 14 residues.